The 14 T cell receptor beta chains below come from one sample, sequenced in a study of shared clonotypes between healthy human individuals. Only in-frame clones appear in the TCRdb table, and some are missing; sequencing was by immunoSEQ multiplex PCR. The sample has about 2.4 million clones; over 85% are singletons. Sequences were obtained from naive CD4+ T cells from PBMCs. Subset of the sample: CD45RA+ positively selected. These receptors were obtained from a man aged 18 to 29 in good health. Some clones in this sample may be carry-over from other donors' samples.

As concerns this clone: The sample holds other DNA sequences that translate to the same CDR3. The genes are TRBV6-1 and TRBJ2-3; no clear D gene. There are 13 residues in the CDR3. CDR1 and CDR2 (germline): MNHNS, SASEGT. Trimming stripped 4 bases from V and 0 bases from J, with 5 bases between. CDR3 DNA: TGTGCCAGCAGTGTAGCTAGCACAGATACGCAGTATTTT. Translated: CASSVASTDTQYF.

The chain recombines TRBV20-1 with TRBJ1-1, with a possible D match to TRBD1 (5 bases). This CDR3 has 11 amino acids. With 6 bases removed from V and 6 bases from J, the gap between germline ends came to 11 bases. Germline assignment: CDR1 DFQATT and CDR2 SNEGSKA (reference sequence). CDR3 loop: CSAPRVPEAFF. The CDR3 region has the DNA TGCAGTGCGCCCAGGGTCCCTGAAGCTTTCTTT.

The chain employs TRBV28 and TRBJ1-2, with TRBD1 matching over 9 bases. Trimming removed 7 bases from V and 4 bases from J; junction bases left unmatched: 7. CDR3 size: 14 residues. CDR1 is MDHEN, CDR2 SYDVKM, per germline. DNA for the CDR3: TGTGCCAGCATAAGGACAGGGGCGATCTATGGCTACACCTTC. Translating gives CASIRTGAIYGYTF.

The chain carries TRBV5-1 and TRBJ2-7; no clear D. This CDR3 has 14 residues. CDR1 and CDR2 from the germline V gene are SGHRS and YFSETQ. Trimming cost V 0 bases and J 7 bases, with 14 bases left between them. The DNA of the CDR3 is TGCGCCAGCAGCTTGGCTCAGACCCCCGGGGAGCAGTACTTC. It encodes CASSLAQTPGEQYF. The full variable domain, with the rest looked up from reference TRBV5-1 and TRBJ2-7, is KAGVTQTPRYLIKTRGQQVTLSCSPISGHRSVSWYQQTPGQGLQFLFEYFSETQRNKGNFPGRFSGRQFSNSRSEMNVSTLELGDSALYLCASSLAQTPGEQYFGPGTRLTVT.

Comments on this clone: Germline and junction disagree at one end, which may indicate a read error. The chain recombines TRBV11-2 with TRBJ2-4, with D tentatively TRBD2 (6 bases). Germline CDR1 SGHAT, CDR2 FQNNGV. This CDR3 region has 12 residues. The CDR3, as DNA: TGTGCCAGCAGCTTAGCGGGTTCGGGGGTCCCCTTC. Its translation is CASSLAGSGVPF. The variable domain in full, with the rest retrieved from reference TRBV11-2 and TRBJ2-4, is EAGVAQSPRYKIIEKRQSVAFWCNPISGHATLYWYQQILGQGPKLLIQFQNNGVVDDSQLPKDRFSAERLKGVDSTLKIQPAKLEDSAVYLCASSLAGSGVPFGAGTRLSVL.

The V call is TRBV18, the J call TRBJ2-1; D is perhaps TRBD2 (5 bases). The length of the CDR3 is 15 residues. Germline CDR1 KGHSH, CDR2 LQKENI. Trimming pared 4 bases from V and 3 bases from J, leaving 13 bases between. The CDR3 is CASSLTRTRYNEQFF. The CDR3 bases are TGTGCCAGCTCACTCACTAGAACACGCTACAATGAGCAGTTCTTC.

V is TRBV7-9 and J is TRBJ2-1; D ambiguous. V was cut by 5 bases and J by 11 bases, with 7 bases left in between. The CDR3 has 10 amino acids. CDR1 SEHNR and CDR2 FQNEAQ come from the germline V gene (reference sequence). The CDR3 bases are TGTGCCAGCAGCGCCGTCCAGCAGTTCTTC. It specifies CASSAVQQFF.

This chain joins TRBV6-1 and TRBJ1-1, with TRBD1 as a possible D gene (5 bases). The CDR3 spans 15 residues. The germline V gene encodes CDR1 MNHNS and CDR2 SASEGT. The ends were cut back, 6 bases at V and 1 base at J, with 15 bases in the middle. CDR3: CASSPGRGGNTEAFF. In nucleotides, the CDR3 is TGTGCCAGCAGCCCGGGCCGGGGCGGGAACACTGAAGCTTTCTTT.

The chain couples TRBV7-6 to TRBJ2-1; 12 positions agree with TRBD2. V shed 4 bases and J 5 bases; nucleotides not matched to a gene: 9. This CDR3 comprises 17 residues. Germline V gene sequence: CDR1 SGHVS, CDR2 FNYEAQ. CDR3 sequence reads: CASSSLPLAGGNNEQFF. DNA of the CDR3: TGTGCCAGCAGCTCCCTACCACTAGCGGGAGGAAACAATGAGCAGTTCTTC.

CDR3 DNA sequence: TGTGCCTGGAGTCCAGCGGATTCACCCCTCCACTTT. This codes for CAWSPADSPLHF. The chain uses TRBV30 and TRBJ1-6; D is unresolved. The CDR3 covers 12 residues. CDR1 GTSNPN and CDR2 SVGIG come from the germline V gene (reference sequence). With 2 bases removed from V and 8 bases from J, the gap between germline ends came to 7 bases. The entire variable domain, with the rest obtained from reference TRBV30 and TRBJ1-6, is as follows: SQTIHQWPATLVQPVGSPLSLECTVEGTSNPNLYWYRQAAGRGLQLLFYSVGIGQISSEVPQNLSASRPQDRQFILSSKKLLLSDSGFYLCAWSPADSPLHFGNGTRLTVT.

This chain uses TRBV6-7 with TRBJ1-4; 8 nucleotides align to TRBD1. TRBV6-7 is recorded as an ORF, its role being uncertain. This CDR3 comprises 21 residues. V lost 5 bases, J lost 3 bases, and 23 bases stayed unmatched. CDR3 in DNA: TGTGCCAGCAGTAATACTAACATGGACAGGGAGGATATTGGAGCTAATGAAAAACTGTTTTTT. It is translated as CASSNTNMDREDIGANEKLFF.

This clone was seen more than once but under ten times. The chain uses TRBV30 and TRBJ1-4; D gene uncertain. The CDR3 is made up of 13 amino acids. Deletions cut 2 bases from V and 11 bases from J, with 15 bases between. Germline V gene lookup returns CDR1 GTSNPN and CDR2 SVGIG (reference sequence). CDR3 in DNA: TGTGCCTGGAGTAATCCCCCGAGGGCCAAACTGTTTTTT. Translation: CAWSNPPRAKLFF.

The CDR3 protein is CASSGKMTGSYTF. The CDR3 nucleotides are TGTGCCAGCAGCGGAAAGATGACAGGGTCCTACACCTTC. The chain carries TRBV11-1 and TRBJ1-2, with TRBD1 identical over 7 bases. CDR3 length equals 13 residues. CDR1 is SGHAT, CDR2 FQDESV, per germline (reference sequence). V dropped 5 bases and J dropped 10; count of bases not matched to a gene: 10.

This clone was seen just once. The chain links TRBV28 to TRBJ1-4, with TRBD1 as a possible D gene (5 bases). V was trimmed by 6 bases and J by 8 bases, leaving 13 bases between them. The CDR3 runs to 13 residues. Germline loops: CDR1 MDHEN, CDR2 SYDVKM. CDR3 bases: TGTGCCAGCAGCTCGCCGGGGCGCGAAAAACTGTTTTTT. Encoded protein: CASSSPGREKLFF.